This T cell receptor (beta chain) was obtained from a study of T-cell reconstitution after alpha-beta-depleted transplantation in children. Study findings and constraints: The authors attributed T-cell counts and diversity one year after transplant mostly to newly produced T cells. In patients about two months after transplant, alpha-beta T cells reportedly arose from several hundred expanded graft clones.

As it was prepared, the TCRbeta library received unique molecular identifiers. One entry per CDR3 protein, called by TCRdb with MiXCR from the PCR reads. Here the sample spans around 250,000 distinct CDR3 sequences, around 7.5% being singletons. This clonotype was observed many times. Its antigen is unknown. The germline V and J ends were trimmed by 4 bases and 1 base, with 11 bases remaining between them. The CDR3 has 15 residues. In germline, CDR1 is SGHRS, CDR2 YFSETQ. The rearrangement joins TRBV5-1 to TRBJ2-2; the D gene is possibly TRBD2 (5 bases). The specimen was PBMCs, mostly from graft donor cells, collected 180 days after TCRalphabeta/CD19-depleted stem cell transplant. The sequence derives from a male patient younger than 18 who had a stem cell transplant for acute lymphoblastic leukemia, so the T cells may come from the graft donor. In nucleotides, the CDR3 is TGCGCCAGCAGCCCGAGGGCAGGGAACACCGGGGAGCTGTTTTTT. It encodes CASSPRAGNTGELFF. The whole variable domain, filled in from reference TRBV5-1 and TRBJ2-2, reads KAGVTQTPRYLIKTRGQQVTLSCSPISGHRSVSWYQQTPGQGLQFLFEYFSETQRNKGNFPGRFSGRQFSNSRSEMNVSTLELGDSALYLCASSPRAGNTGELFFGEGSRLTVL.